Reported below is one T cell receptor beta chain. Germline CDR1 reads WNHNN; CDR2 reads SYGVQD (reference sequence). This CDR3 region has 13 residues. V lost 2 bases and J lost 10, with 12 bases in between. This sample was included in a study of blood T cell repertoires in COVID-19. Per the original methods: The assay estimated nucleated cells by amplifying reference gene primers. Method: immunoSEQ multiplex PCR; TCRdb's copy keeps in-frame clones and lacks some. The V and J calls and clone size come from that table; D and trimming were worked out from the DNA. The table includes about 190,000 clones, 89% detected once.

J is TRBJ2-1 and V is TRBV10-1, with D possibly matching TRBD2 (5 bases). This sequence was found in a man aged 40-55 years with acute or convalescent COVID-19. Sequenced material: peripheral blood. This chain's CDR3 is CASSEPSLGEQFF. Written as DNA, the CDR3 is TGCGCCAGCAGTGAGCCTAGCCTCGGGGAGCAGTTCTTC.